Sequencing of this TCR beta chain was carried out in a study of PD-1 blockade in classical Hodgkin lymphoma. V gave up 4 bases and J gave up 2 bases, with 13 bases separating them. Germline CDR1 and CDR2: MRHNA and SNTAGT. There are 15 residues in the CDR3. General study points: Differences between repertoires have undefined causes, possibly disease activity or prior therapy. At C4D1, TCR diversity had climbed significantly for CD4+ cells, though not for CD8+ cells. Patients excluded were those beginning nivolumab under 1 year after ASCT.

Turning to this clone: Its antigen is as yet unknown.

Repertoires were generated with immunoSEQ multiplex PCR, while TCRdb's copy carries only in-frame clones and drops some. The repertoire consists of roughly 35,000 clones, with about 91% occurring once and the leading ten covering about 7.8%. The patients all showed relapse after autologous stem cell transplantation, while their brentuximab vedotin exposure varied. The starting material was peripheral blood mononuclear cells (PBMCs), obtained before the second cycle of nivolumab. The chain employs TRBV6-4 and TRBJ2-3, with D unclear. This receptor was identified in a human donor with classical Hodgkin lymphoma. Here the CDR3 DNA reads TGTGCCAGCAGTGTAAGAAGTTCGAACACAGATACGCAGTATTTT. It yields the protein CASSVRSSNTDTQYF.